Presented here are 11 T cell receptor beta chains from one specimen sequenced in a study of PD-L1 blockade in urothelial cancer. Here immunoSEQ multiplex PCR was the method, and the copy in TCRdb shows in-frame clones only, minus some. The data contain 35,000 to 40,000 clones, roughly a third of them seen just once; the ten biggest clones take up 8% to 9.5%. The material was tumor tissue, obtained before atezolizumab (anti-PD-L1) treatment. The receptors were sampled from a man aged 60-69 years with urothelial cancer.

CDR3 sequence (DNA): TGTGCCACCAGCAGCCCCGGGCGGTCGAACACTGAAGCTTTCTTT. Protein product: CATSSPGRSNTEAFF. The V call is TRBV15, the J call TRBJ1-1; no reliable D call. The germline gives CDR1 LNHNV, CDR2 YYDKDF (reference sequence). V shed 3 bases and J shed 1 base, with 12 bases lying between them. This CDR3 has 15 residues.

The sample holds a few counts of this clone. In DNA, the CDR3 is TGTGCCAGTAGTATGTCGAAATTACAAGAGACCCAGTACTTC. Encoded protein: CASSMSKLQETQYF. The chain uses TRBV19 and TRBJ2-5; D ambiguous. V lost 3 bases, J lost 2 bases, and 10 bases lay in between. Looked up from germline, CDR1 is LNHDA and CDR2 is SQIVND (reference sequence). The CDR3 runs 14 residues.

As DNA, the CDR3 is TGTGCCAGCAGCTTTCGAGACTCTGGAAACACCATATATTTT. Translated, it gives CASSFRDSGNTIYF. The chain has TRBV11-3 and TRBJ1-3; no firm D call. The CDR3 length is 14 residues. Germline lookup yields CDR1 SGHNT and CDR2 YENEEA. Trimming pared 3 bases from V and 0 bases from J, leaving 6 bases between.

V usage is TRBV9 and J usage is TRBJ2-3, with D hard to call. CDR1 is SGDLS, CDR2 YYNGEE, per germline. V was shortened by 1 base and J by 1 base, with 4 bases between the two germline ends. CDR3 size: 13 residues. The CDR3 is CASSVQGTDTQYF. The CDR3 region has the DNA TGTGCCAGCAGCGTACAGGGCACAGATACGCAGTATTTT.

There are a few counts of this clone. The chain joins TRBV18 to TRBJ2-2; the D gene is possibly TRBD1 (5 bases). Germline values: CDR1 KGHSH, CDR2 LQKENI. The V end was cut by 3 bases, the J end by 2 bases, with 10 bases between. This CDR3 is 15 amino acids long. The CDR3 spells CASSPADRNTGELFF. The CDR3 region has the DNA TGTGCCAGCTCACCGGCAGACAGAAACACCGGGGAGCTGTTTTTT.

This clone turned up a few times. CDR3 bases: TGTGCCTGGAGTGTAAAGGGGGTGGCCTCTGGAAACACCATATATTTT. Translating gives CAWSVKGVASGNTIYF. This chain links TRBV30 with TRBJ1-3; D is perhaps TRBD1 (6 bases). V shed 0 bases and J shed 0 bases, with 12 bases lying between them. CDR1 GTSNPN and CDR2 SVGIG come from the germline V gene (reference sequence). The CDR3 is 16 amino acids.

This chain uses TRBV2 with TRBJ2-7; 7 nucleotides match TRBD1. The CDR3 is 12 amino acids. V was pared by 7 bases and J by 5 bases, with 5 bases of the junction left unmatched. Germline CDR1 and CDR2: SNHLY and FYNNEI. The CDR3 sequence is CASNRQGNEQYF. The CDR3 nucleotides read TGTGCCAGCAACCGACAGGGAAACGAGCAGTACTTC.

The chain couples TRBV7-6 to TRBJ1-4, with 9 bases aligning to TRBD1. The junction had 11 bases not matched to a gene; V was cut back by 4 bases and J by 8 bases. This CDR3 is 16 amino acids long. Germline CDR1 and CDR2: SGHVS and FNYEAQ. This CDR3 is CASSSNTGGNWEKLFF. The CDR3 DNA is TGTGCCAGCAGCTCGAACACAGGGGGCAATTGGGAAAAACTGTTTTTT.

This rearrangement joins TRBV18 to TRBJ2-1; 7 bases are shared with TRBD1. The CDR3 is 15 residues long. V trimming: 0 bases; J trimming: 10 bases; junction bases outside the gene matches: 9. Per germline, CDR1 KGHSH and CDR2 LQKENI. CDR3 loop: CASSPPSTGAYEQFF. DNA for the CDR3: TGTGCCAGCTCACCACCGAGTACAGGGGCGTACGAGCAGTTCTTC.

V usage is TRBV5-1 and J usage is TRBJ2-5; 14 nucleotides line up with TRBD2. V shed 4 bases, J shed 7 bases, and the junction held 9 bases outside the gene matches. The CDR3 consists of 16 residues. Germline loops: CDR1 SGHRS, CDR2 YFSETQ. The CDR3 nucleotides read TGCGCCAGCAGCGAGACTAGCGGGGGGGCAATGGCGACCCAGTACTTC. Its protein is CASSETSGGAMATQYF. Filled out from reference TRBV5-1 and TRBJ2-5, the complete variable domain reads KAGVTQTPRYLIKTRGQQVTLSCSPISGHRSVSWYQQTPGQGLQFLFEYFSETQRNKGNFPGRFSGRQFSNSRSEMNVSTLELGDSALYLCASSETSGGAMATQYFGPGTRLLVL.

This clone was counted ten times or more. The rearrangement joins TRBV30 to TRBJ1-2; 7 nucleotides align to TRBD1. The length of the CDR3 is 13 residues. In germline, CDR1 is GTSNPN, CDR2 SVGIG (reference sequence). V was pared by 5 bases and J by 2 bases, with 5 bases of the junction left unmatched. CDR3 protein: CAWQHRGNYGYTF. Here the CDR3 DNA reads TGTGCCTGGCAACACAGGGGAAACTATGGCTACACCTTC.